This TCR beta chain was profiled in a study of STAT3 mutations in large granular lymphocyte leukemia. Study overall: Among longitudinally sequenced T-LGLL patients, roughly half had canonical activating STAT3 mutations detected. Findings of the study overall: TCR clonotype switching after therapy occurred in about 30% of the 18 patients. At least one immunodominant TCR beta clonotype appeared in every T-cell large granular lymphocyte leukemia patient. Suggested: STAT3 mutation was not the ancestral event for these clonal expansions. Differing intervals and regimens complicate linking therapy response to clone burden.

On this clone itself: Its target is not known.

In germline, CDR1 is MGHDK, CDR2 SYGVNS. The CDR3 sequence is 16 residues long. The germline V and J ends were trimmed by 1 base and 2 bases, with 13 bases remaining between them. Sequencing was performed with immunoSEQ multiplex PCR; in TCRdb, only in-frame clones are kept and a portion is missing. The sample includes about 42,000 clones, approximately 78% of them seen just once. The genes are TRBV25-1 and TRBJ2-3; maybe TRBD2 (5 bases). This receptor was taken from a human donor with T large granular lymphocyte leukemia. Some clones in this sample may be carry-over from other donors' samples. The sample was PBMCs. The CDR3 coding sequence is TGTGCCAGCAGTGAATTGTCCCCGGGGTCCACAGATACGCAGTATTTT. Protein product: CASSELSPGSTDTQYF.